Presented here are 15 T cell receptor beta chains from one specimen sequenced in a study of post-analysis software for immune sequencing data. Their specific antigens are unknown. Study outcomes and limitations: Five TRBV segments, including TRBV5-6, TRBV5-1 and TRBV20-1, were more frequent in patients than controls.

Prepared libraries of TCR beta cDNA carried unique molecular identifiers. TCRdb itself ran the PCR reads through MiXCR, one entry per CDR3 protein. The repertoire holds 750,000 to 950,000 distinct CDR3 sequences, more than 45% seen once, with 4.9% in the top ten. Sequenced: blood. These receptors came from a girl aged 10-17 years with multiple sclerosis.

This clonotype came up a few times. The V and J genes are TRBV11-3 and TRBJ2-1, with 10 bases aligning to TRBD2. The CDR3 has 17 amino acids. The V segment lost 1 base and the J segment 10 bases; nucleotides outside the gene matches: 13. Germline V CDR1 and CDR2: SGHNT, YENEEA. The CDR3 reads CASSLVPLAGGHGEQFF. The CDR3 coding sequence is TGTGCCAGCAGCTTAGTGCCGTTAGCGGGAGGCCATGGGGAGCAGTTCTTC.

This clonotype has just a few counts. CDR3 nucleotides: TGTGCCAGCACCCAAAGGGAGACTCCGAACACCGGGGAGCTGTTTTTT. This codes for CASTQRETPNTGELFF. The V gene is TRBV12-3 or TRBV12-4, the J gene TRBJ2-2; weak D call: TRBD2 (5 bases). The CDR3 runs 16 residues. The V gene lost 7 bases and the J gene lost 0 bases, with 15 bases spanning the gap.

This clonotype has more than one count but fewer than ten. Sequence at one end of the junction differs from germline and may be a read error. The V call is TRBV20-1, the J call TRBJ2-4, with D unresolved. The germline CDR1 and CDR2 sequences are DFQATT and SNEGSKA (reference sequence). This CDR3 region has 13 residues. CDR3 region: CSGVEQAKSIQYF. The CDR3 nucleotides read TGCAGTGGGGTGGAGCAGGCCAAAAGCATTCAGTACTTC.

This clonotype came up once. The rearrangement links TRBV30 to TRBJ2-7; TRBD2 is a possible D gene (6 bases). The CDR3 runs to 17 residues. The V end lost 1 base, the J end lost 0 bases, and 19 bases lay between the germline ends. Per the germline V gene, CDR1 is GTSNPN and CDR2 is SVGIG (reference sequence). Here the CDR3 reads CAWSEVGSGPSSYEQYF. As DNA, the CDR3 is TGTGCCTGGAGTGAGGTGGGGAGCGGGCCCAGCTCCTACGAGCAGTACTTC.

Regarding this clonotype: A read error may produce the germline difference seen at one junction end. The gene calls are TRBV29-1 and TRBJ1-1, with TRBD1 matching 7 bases. The CDR3 length is 15 residues. Germline values: CDR1 SQVTM, CDR2 ANQGSEA. This chain's CDR3 is CSVEEGQRLNTEAFF. CDR3 DNA: TGCAGCGTCGAAGAGGGACAGAGACTGAACACTGAAGCTTTCTTT.

Here the CDR3 DNA reads TGTGCCAGCAGCGTAGCCCTATGGTCAGGGACGGACTATGGCTACACCTTC. Translated, it gives CASSVALWSGTDYGYTF. The genes are TRBV9 and TRBJ1-2; D possibly corresponds to TRBD1 (5 bases). Germline CDR1 SGDLS, CDR2 YYNGEE. Between the trimmed V and J ends, which lost 0 bases and 3 bases, there was a span of 18 bases. The CDR3 consists of 17 residues.

The CDR3 here is CASSYSRLTNEKLFF. CDR3 sequence (DNA): TGTGCCAGCAGTTACTCGCGACTGACTAATGAAAAACTGTTTTTT. The V call is TRBV6-5, the J call TRBJ1-4; D unresolved. Looked up from germline, CDR1 is MNHEY and CDR2 is SVGAGI. Trimming cost V 0 bases and J 2 bases, with 7 bases left between them. There are 15 residues in the CDR3.

The chain recombines TRBV20-1 with TRBJ2-5; 9 bases line up with TRBD2. There are 14 residues in the CDR3. Unmatched junction bases numbered 6, after V lost 2 bases and J lost 5 bases. Germline lookup yields CDR1 DFQATT and CDR2 SNEGSKA (reference sequence). DNA for the CDR3: TGCAGTGCTAGACCTAGCGGGATCGCGGAGACCCAGTACTTC. Its translation is CSARPSGIAETQYF.

The chain combines TRBV10-2 with TRBJ2-3; tentatively, D is TRBD2 (5 bases). The length of the CDR3 is 13 residues. Germline V CDR1 and CDR2: WSHSY, SAAADI. V shed 3 bases and J shed 1 base, with 5 bases lying between them. In nucleotides, the CDR3 is TGCGCCAGCAGTGACGGGGGCACAGATACGCAGTATTTT. Translation: CASSDGGTDTQYF.

The chain employs TRBV20-1 and TRBJ2-7, with D perhaps being TRBD1 or TRBD2 (5 bases each). The end of the DNA fits TRBJ2-5 better, so the J call may be wrong. Germline V gene lookup returns CDR1 DFQATT and CDR2 SNEGSKA (reference sequence). The CDR3 consists of 16 residues. CDR3 region: CSAPTGAEMLGETQYF. In nucleotides, the CDR3 is TGCAGTGCCCCGACCGGGGCCGAAATGTTGGGAGAGACCCAGTACTTC.

This chain connects TRBV28 to TRBJ1-4, with D uncertain. There are 12 residues in the CDR3. CDR1 MDHEN and CDR2 SYDVKM come from the germline V gene. The V end lost 7 bases, the J end lost 13 bases, and 16 bases lay between the germline ends. The CDR3 spells CASIGPLSGLFF. As DNA, the CDR3 is TGTGCCAGCATAGGCCCCCTTAGCGGACTGTTTTTT.

This clonotype came up a few times. V gene TRBV20-1 combines with J gene TRBJ2-7; 8 bases map to TRBD2. There are 14 residues in the CDR3. CDR1 and CDR2 from the germline V gene are DFQATT and SNEGSKA (reference sequence). J gave up 3 bases and V 3 bases, and 7 bases lay outside the gene matches. CDR3 coding DNA: TGCAGTGCTAGTAATCCGGGAGGGAGCTACGAGCAGTACTTC. Protein: CSASNPGGSYEQYF.

The J gene is TRBJ2-4, the V gene TRBV5-1; 13 nucleotides line up with TRBD2. CDR3 length equals 17 residues. The V and J ends lost 0 bases and 8 bases, in that order; junction bases with no gene match: 8. From germline, CDR1 is SGHRS and CDR2 YFSETQ. The CDR3 sequence: CASSLEGTSGIDYIQYF. As DNA, the CDR3 is TGCGCCAGCAGCTTGGAAGGGACTAGCGGGATAGATTACATTCAGTACTTC. Full variable domain (remainder filled in from reference TRBV5-1 and TRBJ2-4): KAGVTQTPRYLIKTRGQQVTLSCSPISGHRSVSWYQQTPGQGLQFLFEYFSETQRNKGNFPGRFSGRQFSNSRSEMNVSTLELGDSALYLCASSLEGTSGIDYIQYFGAGTRLSVL.

Turning to this clonotype: Relative to the germline gene, one junction end is altered; a read error may explain this. The chain combines TRBV20-1 with TRBJ2-1, with D perhaps matching TRBD2 (6 bases). The CDR3 has 15 residues. CDR1 is DFQATT, CDR2 SNEGSKA, per germline (reference sequence). The CDR3 reads CSARHGTSRYSEQFF. In nucleotides, the CDR3 is TGCAGTGCCCGACACGGGACTTCTCGTTACAGTGAGCAGTTCTTC.

The chain combines TRBV2 with TRBJ2-7, with 9 bases that match TRBD2. J gave up 5 bases and V 9 bases, and 8 bases lay outside the gene matches. CDR3 size: 13 residues. Germline V gives CDR1 SNHLY, CDR2 FYNNEI. CDR3 in DNA: TGTGCCAGGAAAGCGGGAGGTGCCCACGAGCAGTACTTC. This sequence encodes CARKAGGAHEQYF.